Listed below are T cell receptor beta chains from one sample, sequenced in a study of blood T cell repertoires in COVID-19. This table comes from immunoSEQ multiplex PCR, and its TCRdb copy is limited to in-frame clones, with some not included. The table has 110,000 to 150,000 clones, about 80% seen once; the top ten hold about 3.5%. Specimen: peripheral blood. The receptors stem from a man aged 70-80 years who had recovered from COVID-19. The CDR3 runs from the conserved cysteine through the conserved F or W. The D gene is left open where the match is weak. Size tells how often a clone was seen (once, few, many) or the class of an expanded clone, and some rows leave it out.

-	TRBV9	TRBJ2-2	TRBD2	CASSVPGLQNTGELFF	TGTGCCAGCAGCGTTCCGGGACTACAGAACACCGGGGAGCTGTTTTTT
-	TRBV30	TRBJ2-1	-	CAWSAPGDEFF	TGTGCCTGGAGTGCCCCGGGGGATGAGTTCTTC
-	TRBV30	TRBJ2-5	-	CAWDLRGTQYF	TGTGCCTGGGACCTTCGAGGGACCCAGTACTTC
-	TRBV11-2	TRBJ2-7	-	CASSLSFSAYEQYF	TGTGCCAGCAGCTTATCCTTCTCTGCCTACGAGCAGTACTTC
-	TRBV11-2	TRBJ2-5	-	CASSLNTGPTQYF	TGTGCCAGCAGCTTAAACACAGGCCCGACCCAGTACTTC
-	TRBV11-2	TRBJ1-2	TRBD1	CASSPRTGQGNYGYTF	TGTGCCAGCAGCCCCAGAACGGGACAGGGGAACTATGGCTACACCTTC
-	TRBV10-3	TRBJ2-7	TRBD1	CAISQTGSEQYF	TGTGCCATCAGCCAGACAGGGAGCGAGCAGTACTTC
-	TRBV19	TRBJ1-5	TRBD1	CASSGGTVFNQPQHF	TGTGCCAGTAGTGGAGGGACAGTTTTCAATCAGCCCCAGCATTTT
-	TRBV6-5	TRBJ2-1	-	CASSYSNNRDEQFF	TGTGCCAGCAGTTACTCTAATAATAGAGATGAGCAGTTCTTC
-	TRBV6-5	TRBJ1-5	TRBD1	CASSRDSDQPQHF	TGTGCCAGCAGCCGGGACAGCGATCAGCCCCAGCATTTT
-	TRBV12-3/TRBV12-4	TRBJ2-1	-	CASSLRDEQFF	TGTGCCAGCAGTTTGAGGGATGAGCAGTTCTTC
-	TRBV7-8	TRBJ1-2	-	CASVIQGRNGYTF	TGTGCCAGCGTCATTCAGGGGCGAAATGGCTACACCTTC
-	TRBV6-2/TRBV6-3	TRBJ2-2	-	CASSYEGTAGELFF	TGTGCCAGCAGTTACGAGGGCACCGCCGGGGAGCTGTTTTTT
-	TRBV28	TRBJ2-7	-	CASSSGRDMQYF	TGTGCCAGCAGTTCGGGCAGGGATATGCAGTACTTC
few	TRBV7-2	TRBJ1-3	-	CASSLDYTPGNTIYF	TGTGCCAGCAGCTTAGATTACACACCTGGAAACACCATATATTTT
-	TRBV25-1	TRBJ2-2	TRBD1	CASSSPAWDRAAGELFF	TGTGCCAGCAGCAGCCCCGCCTGGGACAGGGCGGCCGGGGAGCTGTTTTTT
-	TRBV25-1	TRBJ2-3	TRBD2	CASSESPAGSTDTQYF	TGTGCCAGCAGTGAATCGCCAGCGGGGAGCACAGATACGCAGTATTTT
-	TRBV6-5	TRBJ2-7	TRBD1	CASRSGTAREQYF	TGTGCCAGCAGATCCGGGACAGCGAGAGAGCAGTACTTC
once	TRBV18	TRBJ1-1	TRBD1	CASSSGTGTEAFF	TGTGCCAGCTCATCCGGGACAGGCACTGAAGCTTTCTTT
-	TRBV5-1	TRBJ1-1	TRBD1	CASTPRTGGNTEAFF	TGCGCCAGCACCCCTCGGACAGGAGGAAACACTGAAGCTTTCTTT
-	TRBV12-3/TRBV12-4	TRBJ2-7	-	CASSPRWGDEQYF	TGTGCCAGCAGTCCTCGGTGGGGCGACGAGCAGTACTTC
-	TRBV5-4	TRBJ2-3	TRBD2	CASALRAGGTDTQYF	TGTGCCAGCGCACTTCGGGCGGGAGGGACAGATACGCAGTATTTT
-	TRBV7-9	TRBJ1-1	TRBD1	CASSPFGTGYNTEAFF	TGTGCCAGCAGTCCATTTGGGACAGGGTACAACACTGAAGCTTTCTTT
-	TRBV19	TRBJ2-1	TRBD2	CASSTTTASGRAHEQFF	TGTGCCAGTAGTACGACCACAGCTAGCGGGAGGGCCCATGAGCAGTTCTTC
-	TRBV10-2	TRBJ1-5	-	CASSEVIAQPQHF	TGCGCCAGCAGTGAGGTTATAGCTCAGCCCCAGCATTTT
-	TRBV7-7	TRBJ2-7	TRBD1	CASSLDRGHEQYF	TGTGCCAGCAGCTTAGACAGGGGTCACGAGCAGTACTTC
-	TRBV10-2	TRBJ2-1	TRBD2	CASSVGPSGSDEQFF	TGCGCCAGCAGTGTAGGGCCTAGCGGGAGCGATGAGCAGTTCTTC
-	TRBV28	TRBJ1-5	-	CASSDGGGDSNQPQHF	TGTGCCAGCAGTGACGGAGGGGGGGATAGCAATCAGCCCCAGCATTTT
once	TRBV29-1	TRBJ2-3	TRBD2	CSAKGLVPTDTQYF	TGCAGCGCAAAAGGACTAGTTCCGACAGATACGCAGTATTTT
-	TRBV19	TRBJ2-7	TRBD2	CASSGGVPYEQYF	TGTGCCAGTAGCGGGGGGGTCCCCTACGAGCAGTACTTC
-	TRBV4-3	TRBJ2-2	-	CASSQDQTANTGELFF	TGCGCCAGCAGCCAAGATCAAACGGCGAACACCGGGGAGCTGTTTTTT
-	TRBV19	TRBJ2-2	-	CASSREWGPNTGELFF	TGTGCCAGTAGTCGTGAATGGGGGCCGAACACCGGGGAGCTGTTTTTT
once	TRBV5-1	TRBJ2-5	TRBD2	CASSLGLAGPYQETQYF	TGCGCCAGCAGCCTGGGACTAGCGGGCCCATACCAAGAGACCCAGTACTTC
-	TRBV11-2	TRBJ2-1	-	CASSLLLADEQFF	TGTGCCAGCAGCTTATTACTAGCCGATGAGCAGTTCTTC
-	TRBV5-3	TRBJ1-5	-	CARSLGGGACNQPQHF	TGTGCCAGAAGCTTGGGTGGGGGCGCGTGCAATCAGCCCCAGCATTTT
-	TRBV7-9	TRBJ2-2	-	CASSFPGARAGELFF	TGTGCCAGCAGCTTCCCAGGGGCTCGGGCCGGGGAGCTGTTTTTT
once	TRBV10-2	TRBJ1-6	-	CASSESGGVGSPLHF	TGCGCCAGCAGTGAGTCAGGAGGGGTCGGCTCACCCCTCCACTTT
-	TRBV30	TRBJ2-6	TRBD1	CAWGQGHLSGANVLTF	TGTGCCTGGGGACAGGGCCACCTTTCTGGGGCCAACGTCCTGACTTTC
-	TRBV3-1/TRBV3-2	TRBJ2-3	-	CASSQEGTGVTDTQYF	TGTGCCAGCAGCCAAGAGGGGACGGGGGTCACAGATACGCAGTATTTT
-	TRBV25-1	TRBJ1-1	-	CASSEFGGYTEAFF	TGTGCCAGCAGTGAATTTGGCGGATACACTGAAGCTTTCTTT
-	TRBV19	TRBJ1-2	-	CATLGGPDYTF	TGTGCCACCCTGGGAGGTCCTGACTACACCTTC
-	TRBV25-1	TRBJ2-1	TRBD2	CASTPSAGLAGEDEQFF	TGTGCCAGCACCCCCTCGGCGGGACTAGCGGGAGAAGATGAGCAGTTCTTC
-	TRBV7-9	TRBJ2-1	-	CASSPSTNEQFF	TGTGCCAGCAGCCCTAGCACGAATGAGCAGTTCTTC